A single sample gave rise to the 8 T cell receptor beta chains below, sequenced in a study of blood T cell repertoires in COVID-19. The data were produced by immunoSEQ multiplex PCR, yet TCRdb's version contains in-frame clones alone and is incomplete. The table records about 350,000 clones, over 85% of them present only once. The sample was peripheral blood. Every receptor here comes from a woman aged 55-69 years with COVID-19, enrolled during active disease.

This clone was picked up a small number of times. V usage is TRBV9 and J usage is TRBJ1-1; TRBD1 is a possible D gene (5 bases). From germline, CDR1 is SGDLS and CDR2 YYNGEE. Trimming shortened V by 2 bases and J by 4 bases, and 15 bases separated the two germline ends. CDR3 length: 15 amino acids. CDR3 nucleotide sequence: TGTGCCAGCAGCGTGGCAGGGTTCGGGGGCACTGAAGCTTTCTTT. It translates to CASSVAGFGGTEAFF.

The chain couples TRBV19 to TRBJ1-2; no clear D gene. Trimming took off 6 bases at V and 4 bases at J, with 9 bases between the two ends. The CDR3 covers 12 residues. Germline V lookup: CDR1 LNHDA, CDR2 SQIVND (reference sequence). CDR3 loop: CASSRRGYGYTF. For the CDR3, the DNA is TGTGCCAGTAGCAGACGAGGCTATGGCTACACCTTC.

V is TRBV3-1 (or the pseudogene TRBV3-2) and J is TRBJ1-5; D remains ambiguous. Germline V lookup: CDR1 LGHDT, CDR2 YNNKEL (reference sequence). The V gene lost 1 base and the J gene lost 3 bases, with 10 bases spanning the gap. CDR3 length: 15 residues. For the CDR3, the DNA is TGTGCCAGCAGCCAAGGTAGAAGTACCAATCAGCCCCAGCATTTT. This gives the protein CASSQGRSTNQPQHF.

The rearrangement uses TRBV9 and TRBJ1-2; D remains ambiguous. Trimming cost V 3 bases and J 4 bases, with 13 bases left between them. The CDR3 covers 14 residues. In germline, CDR1 is SGDLS, CDR2 YYNGEE. DNA of the CDR3: TGTGCCAGCAGCGCTGGAACCCGGGGCTATGGCTACACCTTC. Protein product: CASSAGTRGYGYTF.

The genes are TRBV7-8 and TRBJ2-5; D perhaps matches TRBD2 (7 bases). The CDR3 contains 14 residues. The V and J ends lost 6 bases and 5 bases respectively, with 16 bases between them. Germline CDR1 reads SGHVS; CDR2 reads FQNEAQ. The CDR3 nucleotides read TGTGCCAGCAGGGTCCGGGGGGCCCTGGAGACCCAGTACTTC. This gives the protein CASRVRGALETQYF. The whole variable domain, filled in from reference TRBV7-8 and TRBJ2-5, reads GAGVSQSPRYKVAKRGQDVALRCDPISGHVSLFWYQQALGQGPEFLTYFQNEAQLDKSGLPSDRFFAERPEGSVSTLKIQRTQQEDSAVYLCASRVRGALETQYFGPGTRLLVL.

The V call is TRBV5-4, the J call TRBJ2-5; 10 positions match TRBD1. Looked up from germline, CDR1 is SGHNT and CDR2 is YYREEE (reference sequence). Trimming at V came to 3 bases and at J to 1 base, leaving 3 bases not matched to a gene. This CDR3 contains 15 residues. CDR3 region: CASSWDRGGQETQYF. CDR3 coding DNA: TGTGCCAGCAGCTGGGACAGGGGCGGCCAAGAGACCCAGTACTTC.

This clone was detected only once. CDR3 in DNA: TGTGCCAGCAGTGACTTTGAAAAACTGTTTTTT. Translation: CASSDFEKLFF. The chain joins TRBV25-1 to TRBJ1-4; D ambiguous. Trimming took 3 bases from V and 7 from J, leaving 3 bases between them. The germline gives CDR1 MGHDK, CDR2 SYGVNS. The CDR3 length is 11 residues.

The chain uses TRBV7-2 and TRBJ1-2; D gene unclear. V was clipped by 5 bases and J by 3 bases, with 10 bases between them. The CDR3 has 13 amino acids. The V gene's germline CDR1 is SGHTA and CDR2 FQGNSA. The CDR3 is CASSLGIDYGYTF. CDR3 sequence (DNA): TGTGCCAGCAGCCTCGGGATTGACTATGGCTACACCTTC.